This TCR beta chain was identified in a study of T cell clusters in autoimmune cytopenias. This clonotype is classed as medium-sized by frequency. Germline V gene data show CDR1 as MNHEY and CDR2 as SVGEGT. CDR3 size: 11 residues. TRB rearrangements were amplified by touch-down multiplex PCR with mixed TRB-A/B primers. After re-calling the multiplex PCR reads, TCRdb lists one entry per CDR3 protein, DNA absent. This table lists over 4,000 distinct CDR3 sequences. Tens of thousands of genome equivalents of blood DNA were amplified for TRB. These sequences were also reported in another study, on T cell repertoires in aging, cancer and after chemotherapy. That report notes: Donor ages fell into six groups from 30 or younger up to 70 or older. Repeat sampling of healthy donors over several months to years showed clear clonal overlap. Compared with age-matched healthy donors, untreated hematological or solid cancer patients showed higher blood TCR clonality. In cancer patients, declining TCR diversity with age involved lost richness and lost evenness.

The clonotype comes from a human donor in good health. The chain recombines TRBV6-2 or TRBV6-3 with TRBJ1-5; TCRdb's assignment of TRBD1 cannot be checked, as there is no DNA. The sequenced material came from peripheral blood. This CDR3 is CASSYPGTQHF.